These 15 T cell receptor beta chains were all obtained from the same sample, sequenced in a study of shared clonotypes between healthy human individuals. Sequenced by immunoSEQ multiplex PCR; TCRdb stores in-frame clones only, minus some. Altogether roughly 1.5 million clones are present, roughly 98% being singletons, with the ten largest covering 0.4% to 0.45%. Material: naive CD4+ T cells sorted from blood. As for subset: CD45RA+ positively selected. These receptors all stem from a man younger than 40 in good health.

This clone was counted a single time. The CDR3 spells CASSLGGRSSYEQYF. CDR3 nucleotide sequence: TGTGCCAGCAGCCTCGGGGGAAGGAGCTCCTACGAGCAGTACTTC. The rearrangement uses TRBV27 and TRBJ2-7; D is possibly TRBD2 (6 bases). This CDR3 contains 15 residues. Looked up from germline, CDR1 is MNHEY and CDR2 is SMNVEV (reference sequence). Trimming removed 6 bases at V and 0 bases at J, with 15 bases between.

V usage is TRBV10-3 and J usage is TRBJ2-3, with D perhaps matching TRBD1 (6 bases). The CDR3 loop spans 16 amino acids. The V end was cut by 10 bases, the J end by 2 bases, with 22 bases between. CDR1 is ENHRY, CDR2 SYGVKD, per germline. The CDR3 protein is CATGARLALSTDTQYF. CDR3 nucleotide sequence: TGTGCCACAGGGGCTAGGCTAGCCCTTTCCACAGATACGCAGTATTTT.

The rearrangement links TRBV5-1 to TRBJ1-2, with D possibly matching TRBD1 (6 bases). Germline assignment: CDR1 SGHRS and CDR2 YFSETQ. The CDR3 is 15 amino acids. V lost 1 base, J lost 6 bases, and 16 bases lay in between. The CDR3 DNA reads TGCGCCAGCAGCTTGTTTCCCGCCCAGGGGAATGGCTACACCTTC. Amino acid sequence: CASSLFPAQGNGYTF. The full variable domain, with the rest looked up from reference TRBV5-1 and TRBJ1-2, is KAGVTQTPRYLIKTRGQQVTLSCSPISGHRSVSWYQQTPGQGLQFLFEYFSETQRNKGNFPGRFSGRQFSNSRSEMNVSTLELGDSALYLCASSLFPAQGNGYTFGSGTRLTVV.

This clone appeared a single time. CDR3 DNA sequence: TGTGCCAGCTCACCGACCGGGACAGGTGAAACCTACGAGCAGTACTTC. Protein product: CASSPTGTGETYEQYF. The rearrangement links TRBV18 to TRBJ2-7; 8 bases align to TRBD1. The CDR3 sequence is 16 residues long. Germline V gene sequence: CDR1 KGHSH, CDR2 LQKENI. J gave up 2 bases and V 3 bases, and 9 bases lay outside the gene matches. Filled out from reference TRBV18 and TRBJ2-7, the complete variable domain reads NAGVMQNPRHLVRRRGQEARLRCSPMKGHSHVYWYRQLPEEGLKFMVYLQKENIIDESGMPKERFSAEFPKEGPSILRIQQVVRGDSAAYFCASSPTGTGETYEQYFGPGTRLTVT.

Comments on this clone: Just one base apart from a much larger clone, this may be a read error. V gene TRBV2 combines with J gene TRBJ2-7; D gene unclear. Germline CDR1 and CDR2: SNHLY and FYNNEI. The CDR3 runs to 11 residues. V was cut by 4 bases and J by 2 bases, with 3 bases left in between. The CDR3 coding sequence is TGTGCCAGCAGTGCCCCCTACGAGCAGTACTTC. This codes for CASSAPYEQYF.

This sequence joins TRBV19 and TRBJ2-1; D is ambiguous. Looked up from germline, CDR1 is LNHDA and CDR2 is SQIVND (reference sequence). The CDR3 runs to 11 residues. Deletions cut 7 bases from V and 8 bases from J, with 9 bases between. CDR3 sequence: CASKGGDEQFF. The CDR3 bases are TGTGCCAGTAAAGGTGGAGATGAGCAGTTCTTC.

This sequence joins TRBV11-3 and TRBJ2-1, with a weak D call TRBD2 (5 bases). V was trimmed by 5 bases and J by 4 bases, leaving 9 bases between them. The V gene's germline CDR1 is SGHNT and CDR2 YENEEA. The CDR3 is made up of 13 amino acids. The CDR3 DNA sequence: TGTGCCAGCAGCCCGGACTTATACAATGAGCAGTTCTTC. As protein: CASSPDLYNEQFF.

This clone was detected only once. The chain links TRBV19 to TRBJ2-4; D gene uncertain. The germline CDR1 and CDR2 sequences are LNHDA and SQIVND (reference sequence). V dropped 3 bases and J dropped 0 bases, with 3 bases sitting between them. This CDR3 spans 13 amino acids. CDR3 DNA: TGTGCCAGTAGTATTCAAGCCAAAAACATTCAGTACTTC. Its protein is CASSIQAKNIQYF.

This rearrangement joins TRBV11-3 to TRBJ2-7, with D possibly TRBD1 on 6 matching bases. The V end lost 5 bases, the J end lost 3 bases, and 11 bases lay between the germline ends. Germline V gives CDR1 SGHNT, CDR2 YENEEA. There are 13 residues in the CDR3. CDR3 sequence: CASSRGQYYEQYF. CDR3 in DNA: TGTGCCAGCAGCAGAGGACAGTACTACGAGCAGTACTTC.

The rearrangement joins TRBV7-2 to TRBJ2-7, with D unclear. The CDR3 is 13 residues long. In germline, CDR1 is SGHTA, CDR2 FQGNSA. With 1 base removed from V and 2 bases from J, the gap between germline ends came to 6 bases. The CDR3 is CASSLGITYEQYF. For the CDR3, the DNA is TGTGCCAGCAGCTTAGGCATTACCTACGAGCAGTACTTC.

CDR3 sequence reads: CASSDPYIRDITNYGYTF. The CDR3 DNA reads TGTGCCAGCAGTGACCCTTACATTCGGGACATTACAAACTATGGCTACACCTTC. This chain joins TRBV2 and TRBJ1-2; a possible D gene is TRBD1 (6 bases). Trimming took 3 bases from V and 2 from J, leaving 22 bases between them. Looked up from germline, CDR1 is SNHLY and CDR2 is FYNNEI. The CDR3 spans 18 residues.

Concerning this clone itself: The identical CDR3 is also encoded by other nucleotide sequences in the sample. The chain recombines TRBV5-4 with TRBJ2-7; TRBD2 matches 8 bases. The germline CDR1 and CDR2 sequences are SGHNT and YYREEE (reference sequence). The CDR3 has 16 residues. V shed 3 bases, J shed 4 bases, and the junction held 12 bases outside the gene matches. Here the CDR3 reads CASSSTTGTSGYEQYF. The CDR3 coding sequence is TGTGCCAGCAGCTCGACGACCGGGACTAGTGGGTACGAGCAGTACTTC.

The V gene is TRBV10-3, the J gene TRBJ2-3; TRBD2 matches 12 bases. Losses at the gene ends were 8 bases for V and 4 bases for J; bases not matched to a gene: 7. The CDR3 covers 15 residues. Germline CDR1 ENHRY, CDR2 SYGVKD. CDR3 in amino acids: CAISPTSGRSDTQYF. CDR3 in DNA: TGTGCCATCTCCCCGACTAGCGGGAGATCAGATACGCAGTATTTT.

The chain uses TRBV9 and TRBJ2-1; TRBD2 matches 11 bases. The CDR3 contains 16 residues. V lost 5 bases to trimming and J lost 5 bases; unmatched junction nucleotides: 9. Germline CDR1 is SGDLS and CDR2 is YYNGEE. CDR3 nucleotide sequence: TGTGCCAGCAGTCCTCGACTAGCGGGATCCCACAATGAGCAGTTCTTC. Protein sequence: CASSPRLAGSHNEQFF.

The chain recombines TRBV29-1 with TRBJ1-1, with a tentative D call TRBD1 (6 bases). Germline CDR1 SQVTM, CDR2 ANQGSEA. V was trimmed by 7 bases and J by 11 bases, leaving 8 bases between them. The CDR3 extends over 8 amino acids. DNA for the CDR3: TGCAGCGCCCAGGGGGCTTTCTTT. It specifies CSAQGAFF.